This TCR beta chain comes out of a study of shared clonotypes between healthy human individuals. Study-level information: For every donor, three CD4 naive, three CD4 memory, two CD8 naive and one CD8 memory plates were used.

The study's findings and limits: Naive subsets, compared against memory subsets, generally had larger estimated richness values.

Concerning this clone: The target antigen is unknown.

Germline lookup yields CDR1 SGDLS and CDR2 YYNGEE. The CDR3 length is 17 residues. Trimming cost V 0 bases and J 6 bases; bases outside gene matches: 7. Generated by immunoSEQ multiplex PCR, the TCRdb table keeps only in-frame clones and is missing some. The sample yields around 2,000,000 clones, approximately 95% seen once. Sequenced input: naive CD4+ T cells sorted from blood. Subset described: CD45RA+ positively selected. The sequence derives from a man younger than 35 in good health. The V call is TRBV9, the J call TRBJ1-6; 9 bases match TRBD1. This CDR3 is CASSVGAGTGSNSPLHF. The CDR3 DNA sequence: TGTGCCAGCAGCGTAGGCGCCGGGACAGGGTCTAATTCACCCCTCCACTTT. Combining the CDR3 with reference TRBV9 and TRBJ1-6 gives the whole variable domain DSGVTQTPKHLITATGQRVTLRCSPRSGDLSVYWYQQSLDQGLQFLIQYYNGEERAKGNILERFSAQQFPDLHSELNLSSLELGDSALYFCASSVGAGTGSNSPLHFGNGTRLTVT.